This T cell receptor (beta chain) was documented in a study of patients and donors after allogeneic stem cell transplantation. This CDR3 is built from 14 residues. V dropped 3 bases and J dropped 0 bases, with 6 bases sitting between them. Germline-derived CDR1 and CDR2 are GTSNPN and SVGIG (reference sequence). Each CDR3 protein gets one entry after TCRdb re-called the RT-PCR reads with MiXCR. The sample lists roughly 960,000 distinct CDR3 sequences; roughly 18% were seen once. This clonotype was observed a handful of times. What was sequenced was blood, either unsorted or a sorted T cell fraction (not recorded which). The V call is TRBV30, the J call TRBJ1-6; no definite D call. This receptor was obtained from a human donor who was either an allogeneic HSCT recipient or a stem cell or donor lymphocyte infusion donor (not recorded which). It is not recorded whose cells these are; they may come from a transplant donor. The CDR3 coding sequence is TGTGCCTGGAGGGAGAGCTCCTATAATTCACCCCTCCACTTT. Its translation is CAWRESSYNSPLHF.